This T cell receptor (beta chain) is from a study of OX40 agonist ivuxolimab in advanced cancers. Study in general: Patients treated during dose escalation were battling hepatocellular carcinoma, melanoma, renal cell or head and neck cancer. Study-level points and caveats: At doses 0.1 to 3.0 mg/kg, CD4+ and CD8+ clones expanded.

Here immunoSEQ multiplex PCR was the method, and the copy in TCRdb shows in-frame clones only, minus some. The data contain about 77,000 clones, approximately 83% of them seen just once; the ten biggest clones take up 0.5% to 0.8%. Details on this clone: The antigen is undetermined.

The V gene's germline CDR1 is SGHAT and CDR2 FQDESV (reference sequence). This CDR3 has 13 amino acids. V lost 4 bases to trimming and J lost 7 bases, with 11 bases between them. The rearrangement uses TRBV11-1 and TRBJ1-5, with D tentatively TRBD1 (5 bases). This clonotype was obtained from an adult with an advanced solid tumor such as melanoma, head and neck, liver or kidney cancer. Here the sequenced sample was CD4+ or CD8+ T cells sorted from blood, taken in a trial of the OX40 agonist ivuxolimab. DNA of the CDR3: TGTGCCAGCAGCTCCGACCGGGGGCAGCCCCAGCATTTT. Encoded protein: CASSSDRGQPQHF.